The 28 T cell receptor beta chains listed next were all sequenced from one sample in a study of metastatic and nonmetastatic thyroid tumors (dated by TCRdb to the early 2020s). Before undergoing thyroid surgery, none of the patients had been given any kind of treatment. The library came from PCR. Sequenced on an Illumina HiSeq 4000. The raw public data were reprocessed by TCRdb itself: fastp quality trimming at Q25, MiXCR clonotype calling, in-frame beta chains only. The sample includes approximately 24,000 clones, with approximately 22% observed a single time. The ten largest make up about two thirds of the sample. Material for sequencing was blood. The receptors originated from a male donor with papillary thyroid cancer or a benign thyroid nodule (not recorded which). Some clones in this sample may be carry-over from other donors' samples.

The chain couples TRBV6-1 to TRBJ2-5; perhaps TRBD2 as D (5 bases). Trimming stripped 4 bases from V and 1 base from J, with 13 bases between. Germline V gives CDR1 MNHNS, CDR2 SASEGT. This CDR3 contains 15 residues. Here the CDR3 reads CASSASGGPQETQYF. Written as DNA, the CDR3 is TGTGCCAGCAGTGCCAGCGGTGGCCCCCAAGAGACCCAGTACTTC.

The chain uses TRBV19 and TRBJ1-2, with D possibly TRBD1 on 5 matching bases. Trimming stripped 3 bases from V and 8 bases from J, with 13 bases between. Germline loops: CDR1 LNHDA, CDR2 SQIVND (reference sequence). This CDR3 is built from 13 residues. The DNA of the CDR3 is TGTGCCAGTAGTATCGAAAGACAGTACGGCTACACCTTC. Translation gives CASSIERQYGYTF.

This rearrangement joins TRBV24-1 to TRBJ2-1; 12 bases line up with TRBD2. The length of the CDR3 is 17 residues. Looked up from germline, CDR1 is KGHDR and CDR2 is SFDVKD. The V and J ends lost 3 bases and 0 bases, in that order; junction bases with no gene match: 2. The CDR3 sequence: CATSDPTSGSSYNEQFF. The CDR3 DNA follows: TGTGCCACCAGTGATCCGACTAGCGGGAGCTCCTACAATGAGCAGTTCTTC.

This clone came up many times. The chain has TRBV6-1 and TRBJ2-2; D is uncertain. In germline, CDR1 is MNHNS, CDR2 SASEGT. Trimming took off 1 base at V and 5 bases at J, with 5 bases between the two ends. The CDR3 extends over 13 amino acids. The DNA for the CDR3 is TGTGCCAGCAGTGAAGACGAAACCGGGGAGCTGTTTTTT. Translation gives CASSEDETGELFF.

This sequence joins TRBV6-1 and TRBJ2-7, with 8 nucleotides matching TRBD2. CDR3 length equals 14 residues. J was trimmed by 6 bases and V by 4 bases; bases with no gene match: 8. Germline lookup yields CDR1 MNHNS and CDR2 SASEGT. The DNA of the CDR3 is TGTGCCAGCAGTGGAGCGGGAGACCTACCCGAGCAGTACTTC. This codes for CASSGAGDLPEQYF.

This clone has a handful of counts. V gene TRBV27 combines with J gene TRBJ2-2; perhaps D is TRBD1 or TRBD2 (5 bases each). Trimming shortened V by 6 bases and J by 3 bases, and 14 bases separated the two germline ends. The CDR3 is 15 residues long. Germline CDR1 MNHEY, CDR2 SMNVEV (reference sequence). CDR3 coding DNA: TGTGCCAGCAGCCCCGGAAGAGGGGACACCGGGGAGCTGTTTTTT. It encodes CASSPGRGDTGELFF.

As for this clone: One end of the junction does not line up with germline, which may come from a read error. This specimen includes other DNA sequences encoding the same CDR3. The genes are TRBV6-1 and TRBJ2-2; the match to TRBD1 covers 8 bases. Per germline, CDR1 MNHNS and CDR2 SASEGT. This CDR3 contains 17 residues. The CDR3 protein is CASRPPGQGPNTGELFF. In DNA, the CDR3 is TGTGCCAGCAGACCACCTGGACAGGGACCGAACACCGGGGAGCTTTTTTTT.

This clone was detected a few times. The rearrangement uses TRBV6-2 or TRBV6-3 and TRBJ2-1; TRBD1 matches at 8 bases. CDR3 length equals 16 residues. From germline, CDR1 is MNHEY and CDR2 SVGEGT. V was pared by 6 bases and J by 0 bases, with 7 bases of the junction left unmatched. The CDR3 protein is CASRGFGTGSYNEQFF. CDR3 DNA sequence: TGTGCCAGCAGGGGGTTCGGGACAGGCTCCTACAATGAGCAGTTCTTC.

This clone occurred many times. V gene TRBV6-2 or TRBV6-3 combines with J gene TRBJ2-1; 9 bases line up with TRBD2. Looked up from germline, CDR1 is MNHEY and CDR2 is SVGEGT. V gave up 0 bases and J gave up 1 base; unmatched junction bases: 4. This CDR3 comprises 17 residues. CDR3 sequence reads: CASSYSGGRASYNEQFF. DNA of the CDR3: TGTGCCAGCAGTTACTCTGGCGGGAGGGCTTCCTACAATGAGCAGTTCTTC.

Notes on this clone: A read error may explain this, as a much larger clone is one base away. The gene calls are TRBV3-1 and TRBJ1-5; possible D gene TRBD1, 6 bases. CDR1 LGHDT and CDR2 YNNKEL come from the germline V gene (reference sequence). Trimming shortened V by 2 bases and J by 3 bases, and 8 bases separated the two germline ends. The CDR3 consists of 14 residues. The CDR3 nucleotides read TGTGCCAGCAGCCAAAGGGGGTTCAATCAGCCCCAGCATTTT. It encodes CASSQRGFNQPQHF.

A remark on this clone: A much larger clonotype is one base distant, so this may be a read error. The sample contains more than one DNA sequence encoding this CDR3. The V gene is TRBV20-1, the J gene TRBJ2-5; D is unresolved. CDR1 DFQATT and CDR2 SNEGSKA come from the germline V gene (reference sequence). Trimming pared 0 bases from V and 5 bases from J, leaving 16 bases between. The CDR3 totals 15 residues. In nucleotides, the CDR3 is TGCAGTGCTAGAGATCCCGGCTCTACTGGTGAGACCCAGTACTTC. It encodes CSARDPGSTGETQYF.

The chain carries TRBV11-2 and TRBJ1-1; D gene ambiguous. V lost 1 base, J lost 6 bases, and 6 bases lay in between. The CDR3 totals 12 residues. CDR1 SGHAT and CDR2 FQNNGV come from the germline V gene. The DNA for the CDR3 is TGTGCCAGCAGCTTAGTAGGACCTGAAGCTTTCTTT. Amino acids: CASSLVGPEAFF.

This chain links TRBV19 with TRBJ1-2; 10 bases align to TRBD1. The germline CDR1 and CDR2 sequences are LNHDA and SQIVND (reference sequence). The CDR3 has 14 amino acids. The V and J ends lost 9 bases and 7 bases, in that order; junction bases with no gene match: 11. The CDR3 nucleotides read TGTGCCAGGCGCGCGGACAGGGGGGAAGGTGGCTACACCTTC. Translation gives CARRADRGEGGYTF. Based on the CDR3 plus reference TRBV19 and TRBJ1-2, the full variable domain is DGGITQSPKYLFRKEGQNVTLSCEQNLNHDAMYWYRQDPGQGLRLIYYSQIVNDFQKGDIAEGYSVSREKKESFPLTVTSAQKNPTAFYLCARRADRGEGGYTFGSGTRLTVV.

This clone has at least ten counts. The CDR3 region is CASSPDRDNEQFF. CDR3 bases: TGTGCCAGCAGCCCGGACAGGGACAATGAGCAGTTCTTC. The chain recombines TRBV6-1 with TRBJ2-1; 8 positions match TRBD1. Germline V gene sequence: CDR1 MNHNS, CDR2 SASEGT. V gave up 6 bases and J gave up 5 bases; unmatched junction bases: 3. The CDR3 extends over 13 amino acids.

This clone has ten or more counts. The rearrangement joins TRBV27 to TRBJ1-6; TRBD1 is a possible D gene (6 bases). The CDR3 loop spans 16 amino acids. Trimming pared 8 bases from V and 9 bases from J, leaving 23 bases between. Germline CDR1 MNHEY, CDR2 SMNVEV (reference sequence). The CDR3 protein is CASSPLTGGRGSPLHF. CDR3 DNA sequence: TGTGCCAGCTCCCCCCTGACCGGAGGCAGGGGTTCACCCCTCCACTTT.

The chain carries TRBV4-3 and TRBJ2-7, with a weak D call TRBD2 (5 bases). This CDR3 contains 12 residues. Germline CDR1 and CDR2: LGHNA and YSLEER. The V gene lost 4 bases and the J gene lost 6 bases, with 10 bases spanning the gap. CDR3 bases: TGCGCCAGCAGCCCCGGGATGAGCGAGCAGTACTTC. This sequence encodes CASSPGMSEQYF.

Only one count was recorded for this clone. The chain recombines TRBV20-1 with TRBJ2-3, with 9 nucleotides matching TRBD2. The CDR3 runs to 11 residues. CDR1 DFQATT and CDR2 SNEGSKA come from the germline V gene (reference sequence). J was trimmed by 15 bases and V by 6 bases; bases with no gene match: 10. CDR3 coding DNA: TGCAGTGCCCGCGGGGGGGAAGGGGAATATTTT. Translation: CSARGGEGEYF.

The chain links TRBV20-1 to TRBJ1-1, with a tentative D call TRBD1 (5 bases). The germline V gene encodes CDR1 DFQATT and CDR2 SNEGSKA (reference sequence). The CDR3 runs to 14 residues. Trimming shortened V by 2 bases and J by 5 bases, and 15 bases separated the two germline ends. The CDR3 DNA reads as TGCAGTGCTAGAAGGTTGGACATCGAGACTGAAGCTTTCTTT. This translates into CSARRLDIETEAFF.

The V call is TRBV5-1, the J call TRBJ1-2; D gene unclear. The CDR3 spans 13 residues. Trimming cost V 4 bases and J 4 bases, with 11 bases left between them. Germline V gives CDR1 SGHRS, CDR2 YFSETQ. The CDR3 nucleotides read TGCGCCAGCAGCCCTAGTGAGGGCTATGGCTACACCTTC. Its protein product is CASSPSEGYGYTF.

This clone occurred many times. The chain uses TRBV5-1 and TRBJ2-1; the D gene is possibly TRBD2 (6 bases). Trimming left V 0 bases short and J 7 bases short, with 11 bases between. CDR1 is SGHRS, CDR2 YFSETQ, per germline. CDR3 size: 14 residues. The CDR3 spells CASSLVGSYNEQFF. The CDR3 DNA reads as TGCGCCAGCAGCTTGGTCGGGAGTTATAATGAGCAGTTCTTC. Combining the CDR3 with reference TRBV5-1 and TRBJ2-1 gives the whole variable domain KAGVTQTPRYLIKTRGQQVTLSCSPISGHRSVSWYQQTPGQGLQFLFEYFSETQRNKGNFPGRFSGRQFSNSRSEMNVSTLELGDSALYLCASSLVGSYNEQFFGPGTRLTVL.

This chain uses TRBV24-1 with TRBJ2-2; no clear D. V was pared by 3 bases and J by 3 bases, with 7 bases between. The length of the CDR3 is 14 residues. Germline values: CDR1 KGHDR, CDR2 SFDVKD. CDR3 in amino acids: CATSDPRYTGELFF. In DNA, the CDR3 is TGTGCCACCAGTGATCCGCGATACACCGGGGAGCTGTTTTTT.

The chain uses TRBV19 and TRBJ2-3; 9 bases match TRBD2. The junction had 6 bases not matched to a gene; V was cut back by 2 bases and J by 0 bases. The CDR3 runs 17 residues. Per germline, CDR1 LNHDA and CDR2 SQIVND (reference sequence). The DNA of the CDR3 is TGTGCCAGTAGTATAACAGCGGGAGGTTGGAGCACAGATACGCAGTATTTT. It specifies CASSITAGGWSTDTQYF.

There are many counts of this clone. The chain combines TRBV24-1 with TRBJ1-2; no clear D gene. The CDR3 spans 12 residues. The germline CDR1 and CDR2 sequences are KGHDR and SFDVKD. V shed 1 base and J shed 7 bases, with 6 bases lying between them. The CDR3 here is CATSDFRFGYTF. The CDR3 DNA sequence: TGTGCCACCAGTGATTTCCGATTTGGCTACACCTTC.

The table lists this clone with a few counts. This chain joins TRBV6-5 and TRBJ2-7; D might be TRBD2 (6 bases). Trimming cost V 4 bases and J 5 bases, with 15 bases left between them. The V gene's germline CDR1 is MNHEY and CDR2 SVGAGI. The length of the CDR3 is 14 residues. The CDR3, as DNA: TGTGCCAGCAGTTCGGGGGTGTATATTGACGAGCAGTACTTC. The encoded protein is CASSSGVYIDEQYF.

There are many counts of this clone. For the CDR3, the DNA is TGTGCCAGCAGCCAAGGCGGACGTGGCTACACCTTC. The encoded protein is CASSQGGRGYTF. This chain connects TRBV3-1 to TRBJ1-2; D unresolved. The CDR3 length is 12 residues. With 1 base removed from V and 7 bases from J, the gap between germline ends came to 7 bases. Looked up from germline, CDR1 is LGHDT and CDR2 is YNNKEL (reference sequence).

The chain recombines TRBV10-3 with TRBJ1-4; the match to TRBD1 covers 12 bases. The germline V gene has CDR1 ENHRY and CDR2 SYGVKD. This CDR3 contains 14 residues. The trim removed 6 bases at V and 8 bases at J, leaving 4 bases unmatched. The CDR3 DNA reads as TGTGCCATCAGGGGACAGGGGGCCCAGGAAAAACTGTTTTTT. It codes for CAIRGQGAQEKLFF.

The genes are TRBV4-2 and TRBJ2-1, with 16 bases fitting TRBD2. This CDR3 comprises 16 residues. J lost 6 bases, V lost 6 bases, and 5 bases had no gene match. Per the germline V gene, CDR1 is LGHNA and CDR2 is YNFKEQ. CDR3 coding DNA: TGTGCCAGCAGTTCGGGGACTAGCGGGAGGGGCAATGAGCAGTTCTTC. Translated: CASSSGTSGRGNEQFF.

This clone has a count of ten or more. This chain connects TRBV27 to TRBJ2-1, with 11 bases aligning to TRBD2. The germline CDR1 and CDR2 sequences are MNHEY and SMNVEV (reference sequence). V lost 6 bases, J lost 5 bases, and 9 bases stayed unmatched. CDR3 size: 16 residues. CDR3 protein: CASSKEASGRNNEQFF. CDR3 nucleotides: TGTGCCAGCAGCAAAGAAGCTAGCGGGAGGAACAATGAGCAGTTCTTC.